The T cell receptor beta chain under discussion was sequenced for a study of T cells after yellow fever vaccination. Each CDR3 protein gets one entry after TCRdb re-called the 5' RACE reads with MiXCR. Altogether around 600,000 distinct CDR3 sequences are present, roughly an eighth being singletons, with the ten largest covering approximately 15%. From germline, CDR1 is MNHEY and CDR2 SVGAGI. Deletions cut 4 bases from V and 0 bases from J, with 13 bases between. This CDR3 is 17 amino acids long. The rearrangement links TRBV6-5 to TRBJ1-6; no reliable D call. The material sequenced was PBMCs, taken on the day of the yellow fever booster vaccination. The receptor's source is a man aged 25 to 45 who received the YFV17D yellow fever vaccine. The CDR3 loop reads CASSSWILSSYNSPLHF. The CDR3 DNA follows: TGTGCCAGCAGTTCCTGGATACTTAGCTCCTATAATTCACCCCTCCACTTT.